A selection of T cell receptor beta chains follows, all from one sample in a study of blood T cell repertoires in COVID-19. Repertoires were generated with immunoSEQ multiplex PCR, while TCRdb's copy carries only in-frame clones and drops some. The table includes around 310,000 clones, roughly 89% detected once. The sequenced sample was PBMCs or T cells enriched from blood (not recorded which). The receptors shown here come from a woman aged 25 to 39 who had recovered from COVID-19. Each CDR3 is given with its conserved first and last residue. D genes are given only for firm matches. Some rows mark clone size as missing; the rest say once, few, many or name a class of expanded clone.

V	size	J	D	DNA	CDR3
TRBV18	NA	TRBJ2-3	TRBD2	TGTGCCAGCTCACCAAGTAGCGGGAGCACGACAGATACGCAGTATTTT	CASSPSSGSTTDTQYF
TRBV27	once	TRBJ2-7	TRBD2	TGTGCCAGCAGTTTATCTAGCGGGAGGAGGGAGCAGTACTTC	CASSLSSGRREQYF
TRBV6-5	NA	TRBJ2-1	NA	TGTGCCAGCAAGGGACTTGCCCTCAATGAGCAGTTCTTC	CASKGLALNEQFF
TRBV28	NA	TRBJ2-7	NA	TGTGCCAGCAAGGAGTCGTTAGGAGACGAGCAGTACTTC	CASKESLGDEQYF
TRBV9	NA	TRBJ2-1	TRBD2	TGTGCCAGCAGCGTAGCCCTAGCGGGAGCCAATGAGCAGTTCTTC	CASSVALAGANEQFF
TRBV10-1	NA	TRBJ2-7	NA	TGCGCCAGCAGTTCGAGGGGGTCGGGATACACCTACGAGCAGTACTTC	CASSSRGSGYTYEQYF
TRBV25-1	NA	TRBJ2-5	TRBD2	TGTGCCAGCAGTGCTACCGGGGGGACTAGCATTAAGACCCAGTACTTC	CASSATGGTSIKTQYF
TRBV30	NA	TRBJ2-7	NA	TGTGCCTGGACCCTAGGCGACAGCCGCGACGGAGACTACGAGCAGTACTTC	CAWTLGDSRDGDYEQYF
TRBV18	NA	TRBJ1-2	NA	TGTGCCAGCTCGCGCGACTCGTGGTGGGGCTACACCTTC	CASSRDSWWGYTF
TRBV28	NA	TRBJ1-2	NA	TGTGCCAGCATAAGACAGGATCTCGCCCACTATGGCTACACCTTC	CASIRQDLAHYGYTF
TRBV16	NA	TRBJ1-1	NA	TGTGCCAGCAGCCACGAGCCGGGAGACTTAACTGAAGCTTTCTTT	CASSHEPGDLTEAFF
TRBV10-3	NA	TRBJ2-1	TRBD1	TGTGCCGCCCAGGGGGGACAGGGGGTAAATGAGCAGTTCTTC	CAAQGGQGVNEQFF
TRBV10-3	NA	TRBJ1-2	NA	TGTGCCATCAGTCGACAGGACTATGGCTACACCTTC	CAISRQDYGYTF
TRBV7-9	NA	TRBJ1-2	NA	TGTGCCAGCAGCCCACCGGCGGGTGTCCGGAGTGCGGGTGGCTACACCTTC	CASSPPAGVRSAGGYTF
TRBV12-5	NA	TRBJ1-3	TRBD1	TGTGCTAGTGGTAGGGACAGGGGGGTTTTGATAGACGGAAACACCATATATTTT	CASGRDRGVLIDGNTIYF
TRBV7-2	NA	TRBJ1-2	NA	TGTGCCAGCAGCACCCCCGCGCTGCAGGGAATGATTCTAGGCTACACCTTC	CASSTPALQGMILGYTF
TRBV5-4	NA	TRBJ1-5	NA	TGTGCCAGCAGCAAAGACGGGGGTCGCGGTCAGCCCCAGCATTTT	CASSKDGGRGQPQHF
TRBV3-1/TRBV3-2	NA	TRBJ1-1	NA	TGTGCCAGCAGCCATTTAATTATGGGACACCAGAACACTGAAGCTTTCTTT	CASSHLIMGHQNTEAFF
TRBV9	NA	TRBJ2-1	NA	TGTGCCAGCAGCGAGACAGTTTACAATGAGCAGTTCTTC	CASSETVYNEQFF
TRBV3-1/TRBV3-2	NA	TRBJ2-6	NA	TGTGCCAGCAGCCAAGGACTCCCCGTCCTGACTTTC	CASSQGLPVLTF
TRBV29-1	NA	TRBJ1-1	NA	TGCAGCGTTGTAGGGGTAAGTGCTTTCTTT	CSVVGVSAFF
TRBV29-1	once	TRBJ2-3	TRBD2	TGCAGCGTTGAAGATCTGGTCATAGCGGGAGGCACAGATACGCAGTATTTT	CSVEDLVIAGGTDTQYF
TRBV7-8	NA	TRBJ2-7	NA	TGTGCCAGCACCACAACCCCCGCGGGGTCGGGTGAGCAGTACTTC	CASTTTPAGSGEQYF
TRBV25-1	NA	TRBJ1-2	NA	TGTGCCAGCAGTGAGAGTTCCGGGGGCTACACCTTC	CASSESSGGYTF
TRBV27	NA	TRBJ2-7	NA	TGTGCCAGCAGTTTATCCCCATTAAGTTCGGTCTACGAGCAGTACTTC	CASSLSPLSSVYEQYF
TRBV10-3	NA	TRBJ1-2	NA	TGTGCCATCAGTGAGCCCGCAGATATGTTCTGGGGCTACACCTTC	CAISEPADMFWGYTF
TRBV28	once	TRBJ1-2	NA	TGTGCCAGCAGTTTAGGGGGGGCGCGGGGCTACACCTTC	CASSLGGARGYTF
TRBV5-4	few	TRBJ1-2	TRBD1	TGTGCCAGCAGCTTACAGGGGAACTATGGCTACACCTTC	CASSLQGNYGYTF
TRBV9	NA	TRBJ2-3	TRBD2	TGTGCCAGCAGCCCTGATTACGGGAGGGTTGGCACAGATACGCAGTATTTT	CASSPDYGRVGTDTQYF
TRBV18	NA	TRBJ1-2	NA	TGTGCCAGCTCACCATCGGGACATAGAGATGGCTACACCTTC	CASSPSGHRDGYTF
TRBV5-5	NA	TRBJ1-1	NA	TGTGCCAGCAGCAGGGAGGGGAACACTGAAGCTTTCTTT	CASSREGNTEAFF
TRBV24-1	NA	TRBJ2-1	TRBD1	TGTGCCACCAGTAAGGGACAGGGGGCCCATGAGCAGTTCTTC	CATSKGQGAHEQFF
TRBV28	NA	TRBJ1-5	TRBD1	TGTGCCAGCAGTCCCGGGGGACAGAATCGTCAGCCCCAGCATTTT	CASSPGGQNRQPQHF
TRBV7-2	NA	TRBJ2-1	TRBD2	TGTGCCAGCAGCCAGGGGGCTAGCGGGAGGGGTATGTTCTTC	CASSQGASGRGMFF
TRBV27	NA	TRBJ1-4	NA	TGTGCCAGCAGACTGCAGGGGTATAGTGCTAATGAAAAACTGTTTTTT	CASRLQGYSANEKLFF
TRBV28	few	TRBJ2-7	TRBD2	TGTGCCAGCACCCCTAGCGGCCTAGCGGGGAACTACGAGCAGTACTTC	CASTPSGLAGNYEQYF
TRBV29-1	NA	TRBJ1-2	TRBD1	TGCAGCGTTGATCCCGGTACAGGGGGATATGGCTACACCTTC	CSVDPGTGGYGYTF
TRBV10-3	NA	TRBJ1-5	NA	TGTGCCATCAGTGAGACCCGGGATCAGCCCCAGCATTTT	CAISETRDQPQHF
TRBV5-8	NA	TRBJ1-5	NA	TGTGCCAGCAGCTTGGTCAGTCACGGCAATCAGCCCCAGCATTTT	CASSLVSHGNQPQHF
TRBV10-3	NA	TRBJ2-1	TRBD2	TGTGCCATCAGTCGTGGCCTAGCGGGAGGGAGCTCCTACAATGAGCAGTTCTTC	CAISRGLAGGSSYNEQFF
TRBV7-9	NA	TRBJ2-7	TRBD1	TGTGCCAGCAGCTTAGAGGGCAGGGGGCCCGAGCAGTACTTC	CASSLEGRGPEQYF
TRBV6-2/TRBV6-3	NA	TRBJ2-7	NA	TGTGCCAGCAGTTACCGACTAGTTGAGTCCTACGAGCAGTACTTC	CASSYRLVESYEQYF
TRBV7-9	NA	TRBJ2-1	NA	TGTGCCAGCAGCTCTAACAGGGTTATAGTGCCCGTCGTTGAGCAGTTCTTC	CASSSNRVIVPVVEQFF
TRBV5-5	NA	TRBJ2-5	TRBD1	TGTGCCAGCAGCTCCACAGGGGGAGAGCAAGGGACCCAGTACTTC	CASSSTGGEQGTQYF
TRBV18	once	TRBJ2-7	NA	TGTGCCAGCTCACCAGACCGGGAATCGGGGGAGCAGTACTTC	CASSPDRESGEQYF
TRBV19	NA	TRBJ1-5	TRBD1	TGTGCCTGTGGACAGGGGGCTCTCGAGGAGGCCCAGCATTTT	CACGQGALEEAQHF
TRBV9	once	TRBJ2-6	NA	TGTGCCAGCAGCACCCGTACGGCTGGGGCCAACGTCCTGACTTTC	CASSTRTAGANVLTF
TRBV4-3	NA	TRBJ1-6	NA	TGCGCCAGCAGCCAAGATTGGGCGGGTTCACCCCTCCACTTT	CASSQDWAGSPLHF
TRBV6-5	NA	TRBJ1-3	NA	TGTGCCGCCCAAGACGGGGGATCTGGAAACACCATATATTTT	CAAQDGGSGNTIYF
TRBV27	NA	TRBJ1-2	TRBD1	TGTGCCAGCAGTGCTCGGGACAGTCGAGGCTACACCTTC	CASSARDSRGYTF
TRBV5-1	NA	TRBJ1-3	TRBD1	TGCGCCAGCAGCTTGGGCCTCGGGACAGGGGTGAGAAACACCATATATTTT	CASSLGLGTGVRNTIYF
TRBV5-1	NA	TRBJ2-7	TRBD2	TGCGCCAGAATTGGACTAGCGGGAGGGCTTGACCCCTACGAGCAGTACTTC	CARIGLAGGLDPYEQYF
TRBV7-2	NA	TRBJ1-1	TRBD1	TGTGCCAGCAGCTCCCAAACAGGGGCCACTGAAGCTTTCTTT	CASSSQTGATEAFF
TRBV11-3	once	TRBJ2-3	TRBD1	TGTGCCAGCAGCCCAGAAAGCCGGACAGGGCCAGATACGCAGTATTTT	CASSPESRTGPDTQYF
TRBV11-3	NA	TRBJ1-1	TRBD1	TGTGCCAGCAGCTCCCGTTCGACAGGGCCCACTGAAGCTTTCTTT	CASSSRSTGPTEAFF